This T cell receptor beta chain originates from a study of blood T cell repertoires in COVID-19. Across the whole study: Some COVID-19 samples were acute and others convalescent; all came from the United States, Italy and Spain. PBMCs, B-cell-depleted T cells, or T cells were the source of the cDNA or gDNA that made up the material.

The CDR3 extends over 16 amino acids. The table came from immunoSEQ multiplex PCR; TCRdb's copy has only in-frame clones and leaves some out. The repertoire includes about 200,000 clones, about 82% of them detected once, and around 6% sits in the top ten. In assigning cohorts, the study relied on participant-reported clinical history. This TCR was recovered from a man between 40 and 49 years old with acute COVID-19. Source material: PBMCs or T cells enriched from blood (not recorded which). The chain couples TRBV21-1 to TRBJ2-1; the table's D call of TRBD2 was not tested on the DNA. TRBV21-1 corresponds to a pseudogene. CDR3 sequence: CASSMLAGTSYNEQFF. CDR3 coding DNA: TGTGCCAGCAGCATGCTAGCGGGGACTTCCTACAATGAGCAGTTCTTC.